Here is one T cell receptor (beta chain) with its context. Its target is unknown. Some clones are missing from TCRdb's copy, which holds only in-frame ones; the method was immunoSEQ multiplex PCR. This sample has approximately 76,000 clones, with over 75% found just once. Germline V CDR1 and CDR2: SEHNR, FQNEAQ (reference sequence). The CDR3 consists of 13 residues. Trimming shortened V by 5 bases and J by 3 bases, and 10 bases separated the two germline ends. The data are from a study of OX40 agonist ivuxolimab in advanced cancers. The wider study: A male proportion of 82.7% was recorded, with mean age about 62 years and range about 23 to 80.

Study observations and caveats: The average count of expanded clones was higher among CD8+ T cells than among CD4+.

V usage is TRBV7-9 and J usage is TRBJ1-2; weak D call: TRBD1 (5 bases). Sample: CD4+ or CD8+ T cells sorted from blood, taken in a trial of the OX40 agonist ivuxolimab. The clonotype was recovered from an adult with an advanced solid tumor such as melanoma, head and neck, liver or kidney cancer. Here the CDR3 reads CASSPPGDYGYTF. The CDR3 DNA is TGTGCCAGCAGCCCCCCGGGGGACTATGGCTACACCTTC.